The 23 T cell receptor beta chains presented below share a single source sample, sequenced in a study of control samples from healthy donors and cancer patients (dated by TCRdb to about 2020). Library method: the immunoSEQ multiplex PCR assay. The immuneACCESS repertoire file appears here via TCRdb, limited to in-frame rearrangements. These files lack a portion of the clones; in checked studies, under half of the deficit traces to unresolved V genes, and the cause of the others is not known. The table for this sample lists approximately 180,000 clones; 91% of them were counted only once. Jointly, the top ten make up roughly 2.1% of the sample. The sequenced sample consisted of blood. These receptors all come from a woman in her forties in good health.

This chain uses TRBV5-1 with TRBJ1-2; D gene unclear. The CDR3 spans 14 residues. The ends were cut back, 4 bases at V and 2 bases at J, with 12 bases in the middle. Germline CDR1 reads SGHRS; CDR2 reads YFSETQ. CDR3 nucleotide sequence: TGCGCCAGCAGCCAGGATACAATGAACTATGGCTACACCTTC. Its translation: CASSQDTMNYGYTF.

The chain couples TRBV9 to TRBJ2-3; D is tentatively TRBD1 or TRBD2 (6 bases each). The length of the CDR3 is 13 residues. The germline V gene has CDR1 SGDLS and CDR2 YYNGEE. Trimming stripped 2 bases from V and 6 bases from J, with 10 bases between. CDR3 in amino acids: CASSVGGGDTQYF. Here the CDR3 DNA reads TGTGCCAGCAGCGTCGGGGGCGGGGATACGCAGTATTTT.

This clone was seen once. The rearrangement links TRBV5-1 to TRBJ1-4; the D is unclear. The CDR3 spans 13 residues. The V end was cut by 7 bases, the J end by 3 bases, with 10 bases between. CDR1 is SGHRS, CDR2 YFSETQ, per germline. This CDR3 reads CASAAEANEKLFF. CDR3 nucleotides: TGCGCCAGCGCTGCGGAGGCTAATGAAAAACTGTTTTTT.

This chain connects TRBV20-1 to TRBJ1-1, with TRBD1 as a possible D gene (5 bases). Germline CDR1 and CDR2: DFQATT and SNEGSKA (reference sequence). The ends were cut back, 8 bases at V and 4 bases at J, with 11 bases in the middle. The CDR3 consists of 11 residues. CDR3 bases: TGCAGTAACCAGGGAGGCACTGAAGCTTTCTTT. Translating gives CSNQGGTEAFF.

The chain has TRBV7-3 and TRBJ2-5, with no clear D. Germline V gene sequence: CDR1 SGHTA, CDR2 FQGTGA. V was clipped by 3 bases and J by 2 bases, with 7 bases between them. CDR3 length: 13 residues. The CDR3 protein is CASSFGQQETQYF. CDR3 DNA sequence: TGTGCCAGCAGCTTCGGGCAGCAAGAGACCCAGTACTTC.

The chain couples TRBV5-1 to TRBJ1-4, with no clear D. Germline CDR1 is SGHRS and CDR2 is YFSETQ. The CDR3 covers 14 residues. Trimming took off 2 bases at V and 7 bases at J, with 12 bases between the two ends. CDR3 in amino acids: CASSFEGRSEKLFF. DNA of the CDR3: TGCGCCAGCAGCTTTGAGGGTAGGAGTGAAAAACTGTTTTTT. The full variable domain, its missing parts supplied by reference TRBV5-1 and TRBJ1-4, is KAGVTQTPRYLIKTRGQQVTLSCSPISGHRSVSWYQQTPGQGLQFLFEYFSETQRNKGNFPGRFSGRQFSNSRSEMNVSTLELGDSALYLCASSFEGRSEKLFFGSGTQLSVL.

CDR3 sequence: CASKRGEGTDTQYF. CDR3 coding DNA: TGTGCCAGTAAGAGAGGGGAGGGGACAGATACGCAGTATTTT. The chain recombines TRBV19 with TRBJ2-3; 7 bases match TRBD2. J lost 3 bases, V lost 7 bases, and 7 bases had no gene match. Germline V gene lookup returns CDR1 LNHDA and CDR2 SQIVND (reference sequence). This CDR3 comprises 14 residues.

V is TRBV19 and J is TRBJ2-2; 8 positions agree with TRBD1. The CDR3 contains 17 residues. The V segment lost 5 bases and the J segment 4 bases; nucleotides outside the gene matches: 12. Germline V gene lookup returns CDR1 LNHDA and CDR2 SQIVND (reference sequence). The chain's CDR3 is CASSSADRGGGTGELFF. CDR3 nucleotides: TGTGCCAGTAGTTCGGCCGACAGGGGCGGAGGCACCGGGGAGCTGTTTTTT.

The genes are TRBV7-9 and TRBJ1-4; 8 nucleotides align to TRBD1. V dropped 6 bases and J dropped 8; count of bases not matched to a gene: 11. The germline V gene encodes CDR1 SEHNR and CDR2 FQNEAQ (reference sequence). CDR3 size: 15 residues. The CDR3 DNA reads as TGTGCCAGCAGGACCTGGACAGGGCAGGACGAAAAACTGTTTTTT. Its protein is CASRTWTGQDEKLFF.

This clone was seen a few times. This chain uses TRBV7-9 with TRBJ1-1, with 7 bases identical to TRBD1. The CDR3 is 13 residues long. Germline CDR1 and CDR2: SEHNR and FQNEAQ (reference sequence). After removal of 7 bases from V and 4 bases from J, the junction contained 6 bases not matched to a gene. This CDR3 is CASIPGGGTEAFF. The CDR3 nucleotides read TGTGCCAGCATCCCAGGGGGAGGCACTGAAGCTTTCTTT. Supplemented by reference TRBV7-9 and TRBJ1-1, the full variable domain reads DTGVSQNPRHKITKRGQNVTFRCDPISEHNRLYWYRQTLGQGPEFLTYFQNEAQLEKSRLLSDRFSAERPKGSFSTLEIQRTEQGDSAMYLCASIPGGGTEAFFGQGTRLTVV.

This chain's CDR3 is CASREDPGNTIYF. Written as DNA, the CDR3 is TGCGCCAGCAGAGAGGACCCTGGAAACACCATATATTTT. This chain uses TRBV5-1 with TRBJ1-3; D not certain. CDR3 size: 13 residues. CDR1 is SGHRS, CDR2 YFSETQ, per germline. Trimming cost V 5 bases and J 2 bases, with 8 bases left between them.

The CDR3 DNA follows: TGTGCCAGTACCCCGGATCTCGGAGAGACCCAGTACTTC. Encoded protein: CASTPDLGETQYF. The rearrangement uses TRBV19 and TRBJ2-5; no firm D call. Per germline, CDR1 LNHDA and CDR2 SQIVND (reference sequence). The CDR3 length is 13 residues. Trimming took off 7 bases at V and 4 bases at J, with 13 bases between the two ends.

The rearrangement joins TRBV6-5 to TRBJ2-3; no clear D gene. The CDR3 extends over 14 amino acids. With 2 bases removed from V and 3 bases from J, the gap between germline ends came to 9 bases. Germline V gives CDR1 MNHEY, CDR2 SVGAGI. The CDR3: CASSYHLPTDTQYF. The CDR3 bases are TGTGCCAGCAGTTACCACCTACCTACAGATACGCAGTATTTT.

The chain joins TRBV18 to TRBJ1-2; 9 bases agree with TRBD1. The CDR3 covers 16 residues. The germline CDR1 and CDR2 sequences are KGHSH and LQKENI. Trimming removed 1 base from V and 4 bases from J; junction bases left unmatched: 7. The CDR3 coding sequence is TGTGCCAGCTCACCACGGACAGGGGATTACCTCTATGGCTACACCTTC. Translated, it gives CASSPRTGDYLYGYTF.

The CDR3 loop is CASSFQQGNTEAFF. The DNA of the CDR3 is TGCGCCAGCAGCTTCCAACAGGGGAACACTGAAGCTTTCTTT. This sequence joins TRBV5-1 and TRBJ1-1; possibly TRBD1 for D (6 bases). The CDR3 totals 14 residues. Trimming took off 2 bases at V and 1 base at J, with 9 bases between the two ends. Germline CDR1 is SGHRS and CDR2 is YFSETQ.

The V and J genes are TRBV28 and TRBJ2-6, with 8 bases aligning to TRBD1. The CDR3 totals 17 residues. V trimming: 7 bases; J trimming: 1 base; junction bases outside the gene matches: 9. Germline V gives CDR1 MDHEN, CDR2 SYDVKM. The CDR3 here is CASKEQGGLSGANVLTF. The CDR3 DNA is TGTGCCAGCAAGGAACAGGGGGGACTTTCTGGGGCCAACGTCCTGACTTTC.

In this sample, this clone turned up a few times. The chain combines TRBV3-1 (or the pseudogene TRBV3-2) with TRBJ2-3; 8 bases are a match to TRBD2. Germline V gives CDR1 LGHDT, CDR2 YNNKEL (reference sequence). V gave up 4 bases and J gave up 6 bases; unmatched junction bases: 12. The CDR3 spans 16 residues. The CDR3 loop reads CASSPNRGGIWDTQYF. In nucleotides, the CDR3 is TGTGCCAGCAGCCCTAACCGGGGGGGCATTTGGGATACGCAGTATTTT.

V and J are TRBV5-6 and TRBJ1-2; unclear D gene. Between the trimmed V and J ends, which lost 2 bases and 3 bases, there was a span of 8 bases. The germline gives CDR1 SGHDT, CDR2 YYEEEE. CDR3 size: 13 residues. The CDR3 spells CASSFGGDYGYTF. The CDR3 nucleotides are TGTGCCAGCAGCTTTGGTGGGGACTATGGCTACACCTTC.

The rearrangement uses TRBV5-1 and TRBJ1-6; 9 positions agree with TRBD1. CDR1 and CDR2 from the germline V gene are SGHRS and YFSETQ. The J segment lost 10 bases and the V segment lost 3 bases, leaving 8 bases of the junction unmatched. CDR3 length: 15 amino acids. The CDR3 sequence is CASSSEGQGHSPLHF. In DNA, the CDR3 is TGCGCCAGCAGCTCGGAGGGACAGGGTCACTCACCCCTCCACTTT.

The genes are TRBV27 and TRBJ2-2; 9 bases map to TRBD2. The CDR3 length is 15 residues. Trimming at V came to 2 bases and at J to 5 bases, leaving 3 bases not matched to a gene. The germline V gene encodes CDR1 MNHEY and CDR2 SMNVEV (reference sequence). The CDR3 protein is CASSLGTSGTGELFF. CDR3 sequence (DNA): TGTGCCAGCAGTTTAGGAACTAGCGGGACCGGGGAGCTGTTTTTT.

The rearrangement uses TRBV29-1 and TRBJ1-3; D may be TRBD1 (6 bases). Germline V CDR1 and CDR2: SQVTM, ANQGSEA. The CDR3 has 15 residues. Trimming removed 7 bases at V and 1 base at J, with 17 bases between. The CDR3 region is CSARGGPVSGNTIYF. CDR3 bases: TGCAGCGCCCGGGGGGGGCCAGTATCTGGAAACACCATATATTTT. Using reference TRBV29-1 and TRBJ1-3 for the parts outside the CDR3, the full variable domain is SAVISQKPSRDICQRGTSLTIQCQVDSQVTMMFWYRQQPGQSLTLIATANQGSEATYESGFVIDKFPISRPNLTFSTLTVSNMSPEDSSIYLCSARGGPVSGNTIYFGEGSWLTVV.

The CDR3 is CASSLVHRETQYF. In nucleotides, the CDR3 is TGTGCCAGCAGCTTAGTACACCGAGAGACCCAGTACTTC. This chain uses TRBV7-9 with TRBJ2-5; D not resolved. Germline assignment: CDR1 SEHNR and CDR2 FQNEAQ (reference sequence). The CDR3 totals 13 residues. The V and J ends lost 1 base and 4 bases respectively, with 7 bases between them.

The sample holds one count of this clone. The V and J genes are TRBV5-1 and TRBJ1-4; weak D call: TRBD1 (6 bases). CDR1 is SGHRS, CDR2 YFSETQ, per germline. The CDR3 consists of 14 residues. Trimming stripped 4 bases from V and 5 bases from J, with 12 bases between. This CDR3 is CASSPDRSNEKLFF. CDR3 DNA: TGCGCCAGCAGCCCAGACAGGTCAAATGAAAAACTGTTTTTT.